This T cell receptor (beta chain) was observed in a study of relationships among human T cell subsets. Worth noting for this clonotype: Its antigen is unknown.

The T cell receptor alpha and beta CDR3 regions were amplified from mRNA by semiquantitative ARM-PCR. In ARM-PCR, communal superprimers followed tagged nested gene-specific primers for exponential amplification. Exonuclease cleared nested primers, then first-round products were reamplified. One entry per CDR3 protein, called by TCRdb with MiXCR from the multiplex PCR reads. The sample contains more than 7,000 distinct CDR3 sequences, 50% to 60% of which appear only once. Points from the study as a whole: Th1, Th2 and regulatory subsets overlapped substantially in CDR3 sequences. Over 55% of CD8+ cytotoxic sequences were in clones over 100 reads; regulatory and Th2 had few. No significant subset differences appeared in V, D, J use, CDR3 length or N-additions.

The V and J ends lost 4 bases and 0 bases respectively, with 10 bases between them. The CDR3 totals 14 residues. CDR1 and CDR2 from the germline V gene are SGHVS and FQNEAQ. Memory T cells were selected with anti-CD45RO beads from the CD45RA-negative fraction. The clonotype comes from a man in his forties in good health. The chain is built from TRBV7-8 and TRBJ2-7, with a tentative D call TRBD2 (5 bases). Material: memory T cells sorted from blood. CDR3 nucleotide sequence: TGTGCCAGCAGCTCCTTTCGGGGCTCCTACGAGCAGTACTTC. It specifies CASSSFRGSYEQYF.